Each of the 30 T cell receptor beta chains below was sequenced from the same sample in a study of blood T cell repertoires in COVID-19. Data came from immunoSEQ multiplex PCR; TCRdb stores just in-frame clones and leaves some out. The sample holds around 250,000 clones, roughly 86% seen once. Sequencing input: peripheral blood. Receptors originate from an elderly woman with COVID-19, enrolled during active disease.

This chain links TRBV14 with TRBJ1-2; 10 nucleotides line up with TRBD1. The CDR3 extends over 15 amino acids. V lost 4 bases to trimming and J lost 4 bases; unmatched junction nucleotides: 6. The germline V gene has CDR1 SGHDN and CDR2 FVKESK. The CDR3 DNA is TGTGCCAGCAGCCGGGACAGGGGAACTTTCTATGGCTACACCTTC. It yields the protein CASSRDRGTFYGYTF.

This clone was seen just once. V usage is TRBV24-1 and J usage is TRBJ2-1; D may be TRBD1 (5 bases). Trimming shortened V by 1 base and J by 10 bases, and 10 bases separated the two germline ends. Germline V gene sequence: CDR1 KGHDR, CDR2 SFDVKD. The CDR3 runs 13 residues. DNA for the CDR3: TGTGCCACCAGTGATTTAGGGGCGCGGGAGCAGTTCTTC. It translates to CATSDLGAREQFF.

To note about this clone: Other DNA sequences in the sample encode the same CDR3. The chain joins TRBV6-5 to TRBJ1-1; 7 positions match TRBD1. The CDR3 spans 13 residues. CDR1 is MNHEY and CDR2 is SVGAGI in the germline V gene. The junction had 2 bases not matched to a gene; V was cut back by 6 bases and J by 1 base. The CDR3 loop reads CASSRQGNTEAFF. The CDR3 coding sequence is TGTGCCAGCAGCAGACAGGGGAACACTGAAGCTTTCTTT.

The rearrangement uses TRBV28 and TRBJ1-2; 10 bases are a match to TRBD1. CDR1 is MDHEN, CDR2 SYDVKM, per germline. The junction had 8 bases not matched to a gene; V was cut back by 6 bases and J by 4 bases. The CDR3 is 15 residues long. Here the CDR3 reads CASSQWTGGFYGYTF. The CDR3 DNA reads TGTGCCAGCAGCCAATGGACAGGGGGTTTCTATGGCTACACCTTC.

The CDR3 spells CASSQTSYTPNTQYF. The CDR3, as DNA: TGTGCCAGCAGTCAAACTAGTTACACCCCTAATACGCAGTATTTT. The chain links TRBV6-5 to TRBJ2-3; tentatively, D is TRBD2 (5 bases). The CDR3 has 15 residues. Germline assignment: CDR1 MNHEY and CDR2 SVGAGI. V was shortened by 5 bases and J by 7 bases, with 19 bases between the two germline ends.

The rearrangement uses TRBV3-1 (or the pseudogene TRBV3-2) and TRBJ2-1; 9 nucleotides agree with TRBD1. CDR3 length equals 14 residues. The germline gives CDR1 LGHDT, CDR2 YNNKEL (reference sequence). The trim removed 8 bases at V and 4 bases at J, leaving 6 bases unmatched. This CDR3 reads CASGEQGAYNEQFF. Written as DNA, the CDR3 is TGTGCCAGCGGAGAACAGGGGGCGTACAATGAGCAGTTCTTC.

This clone has only a few counts. The chain links TRBV30 to TRBJ1-1; tentative D call: TRBD1 (5 bases). The CDR3 sequence is 14 residues long. The V end was cut by 1 base, the J end by 4 bases, with 13 bases between. Germline values: CDR1 GTSNPN, CDR2 SVGIG (reference sequence). The CDR3 DNA sequence: TGTGCCTGGAGTGATAGGGGTAGAGTCACTGAAGCTTTCTTT. Protein: CAWSDRGRVTEAFF.

The gene calls are TRBV6-1 and TRBJ2-7, with 7 bases aligning to TRBD1. CDR3 length: 14 residues. Germline V lookup: CDR1 MNHNS, CDR2 SASEGT. Trimming at V came to 3 bases and at J to 5 bases, leaving 7 bases not matched to a gene. The CDR3 bases are TGTGCCAGCAGTGAGGGGACAGTTTTTGACGAGCAGTACGTC. It specifies CASSEGTVFDEQYV.

The V and J genes are TRBV12-3 or TRBV12-4 and TRBJ1-1; D not resolved. The CDR3 covers 13 residues. The V gene lost 1 base and the J gene lost 6 bases, with 9 bases spanning the gap. CDR3 region: CASSLGQAAEAFF. CDR3 sequence (DNA): TGTGCCAGCAGTTTAGGTCAAGCCGCTGAAGCTTTCTTT.

This clone was seen once. This chain uses TRBV27 with TRBJ2-2; D is unclear. V was cut by 7 bases and J by 5 bases, with 8 bases left in between. Germline assignment: CDR1 MNHEY and CDR2 SMNVEV (reference sequence). The CDR3 totals 12 residues. CDR3 coding DNA: TGTGCCAGCATGTTAGTAACCGGGGAGCTGTTTTTT. It is translated as CASMLVTGELFF.

This sequence joins TRBV7-9 and TRBJ1-2; D remains unclear. Looked up from germline, CDR1 is SEHNR and CDR2 is FQNEAQ (reference sequence). The CDR3 runs 15 residues. V shed 2 bases and J shed 4 bases, with 14 bases lying between them. CDR3 loop: CASSLIGVASYGYTF. Here the CDR3 DNA reads TGTGCCAGCAGCTTAATCGGGGTAGCTAGCTATGGCTACACCTTC.

The chain has TRBV28 and TRBJ2-2; 7 bases fit TRBD1. Germline-derived CDR1 and CDR2 are MDHEN and SYDVKM. The CDR3 is 16 residues long. V shed 6 bases, J shed 2 bases, and the junction held 9 bases outside the gene matches. This chain's CDR3 is CASSRVGTANTGELFF. CDR3 DNA: TGTGCCAGCAGCCGCGTCGGGACAGCCAACACCGGGGAGCTGTTTTTT.

The chain uses TRBV28 and TRBJ2-1, with D possibly being TRBD1 (6 bases). CDR1 MDHEN and CDR2 SYDVKM come from the germline V gene. V dropped 5 bases and J dropped 7 bases, with 18 bases sitting between them. This CDR3 spans 15 amino acids. CDR3 DNA: TGTGCCAGCAGTACCCCACAACTCGGACAGAATGAGCAGTTCTTC. This encodes CASSTPQLGQNEQFF.

The J gene is TRBJ2-7, the V gene TRBV7-9, with a tentative D call TRBD1 (6 bases). Germline loops: CDR1 SEHNR, CDR2 FQNEAQ (reference sequence). The V end lost 4 bases, the J end lost 9 bases, and 16 bases lay between the germline ends. The CDR3 is made up of 13 amino acids. The CDR3 sequence is CASSSQGDSAQYV. The DNA for the CDR3 is TGTGCCAGCAGCTCACAGGGAGATAGTGCGCAGTACGTC.

The V and J genes are TRBV30 and TRBJ1-5; TRBD1 is a possible D gene (5 bases). The germline V and J ends were trimmed by 3 bases and 2 bases, with 20 bases remaining between them. Per germline, CDR1 GTSNPN and CDR2 SVGIG (reference sequence). The CDR3 is made up of 17 amino acids. The CDR3, as DNA: TGTGCCTGGAGAGCGCCAGAGGGTTCGGGGGGCAATCAGCCCCAGCATTTT. Protein: CAWRAPEGSGGNQPQHF.

The V and J genes are TRBV10-3 and TRBJ2-5, with 8 nucleotides matching TRBD2. The CDR3 extends over 16 amino acids. The germline V gene encodes CDR1 ENHRY and CDR2 SYGVKD. Losses at the gene ends were 0 bases for V and 4 bases for J; bases not matched to a gene: 7. The CDR3 loop is CAISESRGLAGETQYF. CDR3 nucleotide sequence: TGTGCCATCAGTGAGTCGAGAGGGCTAGCGGGAGAGACCCAGTACTTC.

This clone came up a few times. V and J are TRBV5-6 and TRBJ2-3, with 13 positions matching TRBD2. Germline V gene sequence: CDR1 SGHDT, CDR2 YYEEEE. V lost 2 bases to trimming and J lost 2 bases; unmatched junction nucleotides: 5. This CDR3 is 17 amino acids long. Written as DNA, the CDR3 is TGTGCCAGCAGCTTAAGGGGGACTAGCGGGGCCACAGATACGCAGTATTTT. It codes for CASSLRGTSGATDTQYF.

The J gene is TRBJ2-3, the V gene TRBV6-5, with D perhaps matching TRBD2 (5 bases). The CDR3 loop spans 15 amino acids. V was cut by 6 bases and J by 8 bases, with 21 bases left in between. Germline-derived CDR1 and CDR2 are MNHEY and SVGAGI. In DNA, the CDR3 is TGTGCCAGCAGCGTGACCCTTCCCGCAGGAGGTACGCAGTATTTT. Encoded protein: CASSVTLPAGGTQYF.

The count of this clone is one. The CDR3 DNA is TGTGCCAGCAGCCGGCGACAGGCTTATAATTCACCCCTCCACTTT. It encodes CASSRRQAYNSPLHF. The chain recombines TRBV7-2 with TRBJ1-6; TRBD1 might be the D (6 bases). This CDR3 is 15 amino acids long. Trimming left V 5 bases short and J 4 bases short, with 12 bases between. CDR1 is SGHTA and CDR2 is FQGNSA in the germline V gene.

The chain is built from TRBV9 and TRBJ1-2, with D possibly TRBD1 on 6 matching bases. This CDR3 region has 14 residues. V lost 6 bases and J lost 1, with 13 bases in between. CDR1 is SGDLS, CDR2 YYNGEE, per germline. The CDR3 DNA is TGTGCCAGCACCGGGACACCTTATAACTATGGCTACACCTTC. Translation gives CASTGTPYNYGYTF. The entire variable domain, with the rest obtained from reference TRBV9 and TRBJ1-2, is as follows: DSGVTQTPKHLITATGQRVTLRCSPRSGDLSVYWYQQSLDQGLQFLIQYYNGEERAKGNILERFSAQQFPDLHSELNLSSLELGDSALYFCASTGTPYNYGYTFGSGTRLTVV.

Points on this clone: This same CDR3 is encoded by further DNA sequences in the sample. The genes are TRBV5-4 and TRBJ2-3; D is unresolved. The CDR3 loop spans 13 amino acids. Trimming pared 2 bases from V and 3 bases from J, leaving 7 bases between. The germline V gene encodes CDR1 SGHNT and CDR2 YYREEE (reference sequence). DNA of the CDR3: TGTGCCAGCAGCTTACCCGGGACAGATACGCAGTATTTT. Translation: CASSLPGTDTQYF.

V and J are TRBV12-3 or TRBV12-4 and TRBJ1-6, with D possibly being TRBD1 (6 bases). This CDR3 is 12 amino acids long. Between the trimmed V and J ends, which lost 3 bases and 15 bases, there was a span of 12 bases. The CDR3 is CASSLDSFHLHF. As DNA, the CDR3 is TGTGCCAGCAGTTTGGACAGCTTTCACCTCCACTTT.

The chain recombines TRBV10-2 with TRBJ1-1; D gene ambiguous. This CDR3 has 14 amino acids. The V gene's germline CDR1 is WSHSY and CDR2 SAAADI. The V end was cut by 7 bases, the J end by 2 bases, with 14 bases between. Here the CDR3 DNA reads TGCGCCAGCAATATGGAGGGAGGTAACACTGAAGCTTTCTTT. Amino acids: CASNMEGGNTEAFF.

This clone was counted a single time. The rearrangement links TRBV19 to TRBJ1-2, with D hard to call. Germline assignment: CDR1 LNHDA and CDR2 SQIVND (reference sequence). Trimming pared 5 bases from V and 4 bases from J, leaving 20 bases between. CDR3 size: 16 residues. The CDR3 nucleotides are TGTGCCAGTAGTCATCCCCCCCGGAGCGGCGGCTATGGCTACACCTTC. It is translated as CASSHPPRSGGYGYTF.

V gene TRBV20-1 combines with J gene TRBJ2-1, with D possibly TRBD1 on 6 matching bases. V lost 3 bases to trimming and J lost 0 bases, with 9 bases between them. The CDR3 contains 14 residues. CDR1 DFQATT and CDR2 SNEGSKA come from the germline V gene (reference sequence). As DNA, the CDR3 is TGCAGTGCTAGTACAGGGAGCTCCTACAATGAGCAGTTCTTC. Translation gives CSASTGSSYNEQFF.

The CDR3 reads CASSFGQAHGYTF. For the CDR3, the DNA is TGTGCCAGCAGCTTCGGACAGGCTCACGGCTACACCTTC. The chain is built from TRBV7-2 and TRBJ1-2; TRBD1 aligns across 7 bases. CDR1 and CDR2 (germline): SGHTA, FQGNSA. The CDR3 has 13 amino acids. V lost 3 bases, J lost 8 bases, and 6 bases stayed unmatched.

V is TRBV4-1 and J is TRBJ1-3; D gene uncertain. Trimming removed 0 bases from V and 1 base from J, with 7 bases in between. This CDR3 comprises 15 residues. Germline values: CDR1 MGHRA, CDR2 YSYEKL. For the CDR3, the DNA is TGCGCCAGCAGCCAAGATAGAGGGTCTGGAAACACCATATATTTT. It specifies CASSQDRGSGNTIYF.

J is TRBJ1-2 and V is TRBV6-5, with 7 positions matching TRBD1. The CDR3 consists of 15 residues. Losses at the gene ends were 2 bases for V and 1 base for J; bases not matched to a gene: 4. The germline gives CDR1 MNHEY, CDR2 SVGAGI. CDR3 residues: CASSYRGGFNYGYTF. The CDR3 DNA is TGTGCCAGCAGTTACAGAGGGGGCTTTAACTATGGCTACACCTTC.

The chain uses TRBV5-1 and TRBJ1-2; D call uncertain. The germline V gene encodes CDR1 SGHRS and CDR2 YFSETQ. The CDR3 is 14 residues long. Trimming took 0 bases from V and 6 from J, leaving 12 bases between them. As DNA, the CDR3 is TGCGCCAGCAGCTTGGGGCAGAATAATGATGGCTACACCTTC. Amino acids: CASSLGQNNDGYTF.

The CDR3 is CASSRGDRYEQYF. CDR3 coding DNA: TGTGCCAGCAGCCGCGGGGACCGCTACGAGCAGTACTTC. The chain uses TRBV7-3 and TRBJ2-7; D is possibly TRBD2 (6 bases). This CDR3 spans 13 amino acids. Germline-derived CDR1 and CDR2 are SGHTA and FQGTGA. With 5 bases removed from V and 3 bases from J, the gap between germline ends came to 11 bases.